The 10 T cell receptor beta chains below were found in one sample sequenced in a study of shared clonotypes between healthy human individuals. Some clones are missing from TCRdb's copy, which holds only in-frame ones; the method was immunoSEQ multiplex PCR. Altogether 2,500,000 or so clones are present, 85% to 95% being singletons, with the ten largest covering roughly 0.13%. Source material: naive CD4+ T cells sorted from blood. Documented subset: CD45RA+ positively selected. The receptors were sampled from a young man in good health.

This chain uses TRBV18 with TRBJ2-7; perhaps TRBD2 as D (6 bases). Germline loops: CDR1 KGHSH, CDR2 LQKENI. The CDR3 is made up of 16 amino acids. The ends were cut back, 3 bases at V and 0 bases at J, with 15 bases in the middle. CDR3 in amino acids: CASSPPAVGSSYEQYF. The CDR3 DNA reads as TGTGCCAGCTCACCCCCGGCGGTCGGGAGCTCCTACGAGCAGTACTTC.

The chain links TRBV27 to TRBJ2-7, with D maybe TRBD2 (5 bases). The germline CDR1 and CDR2 sequences are MNHEY and SMNVEV (reference sequence). The ends were cut back, 5 bases at V and 6 bases at J, with 20 bases in the middle. This CDR3 has 15 amino acids. CDR3 nucleotide sequence: TGTGCCAGCAGTCCCCCCCCGGGGTCGGTGCGCGAGCAGTACTTC. Amino acids: CASSPPPGSVREQYF.

This chain joins TRBV10-1 and TRBJ2-3, with 9 positions matching TRBD1. The CDR3 sequence is 12 residues long. With V trimmed by 9 bases and J by 9 bases, 7 bases remained unmatched. CDR1 and CDR2 (germline): WNHNN, SYGVQD (reference sequence). CDR3 nucleotide sequence: TGCGCCAGTTCCCGGGACAGGGTGACGCAGTATTTT. Translation gives CASSRDRVTQYF.

The V gene is TRBV11-2, the J gene TRBJ2-5, with D perhaps matching TRBD2 (6 bases). The CDR3 is made up of 15 amino acids. The germline gives CDR1 SGHAT, CDR2 FQNNGV. V was clipped by 5 bases and J by 5 bases, with 18 bases between them. The DNA for the CDR3 is TGTGCCAGCAGCCTTGACAGCCTGGGGAGGGAGACCCAGTACTTC. Translating it yields CASSLDSLGRETQYF.

The chain couples TRBV6-6 to TRBJ1-5, with 7 nucleotides matching TRBD1. Germline V gene lookup returns CDR1 MNHNY and CDR2 SVGAGI (reference sequence). This CDR3 has 14 residues. V shed 4 bases and J 5 bases; nucleotides not matched to a gene: 5. The CDR3 sequence is CASSSGGSYQPQHF. The CDR3 DNA follows: TGTGCCAGCAGTTCAGGGGGATCTTATCAGCCCCAGCATTTT.

This clone has more than one count but fewer than ten. J is TRBJ1-1 and V is TRBV7-9; tentative D call: TRBD1 (6 bases). Per the germline V gene, CDR1 is SEHNR and CDR2 is FQNEAQ (reference sequence). With 5 bases removed from V and 0 bases from J, the gap between germline ends came to 13 bases. This CDR3 comprises 15 residues. CDR3 sequence: CASSERRDMNTEAFF. CDR3 DNA sequence: TGTGCCAGCAGCGAGAGGAGGGACATGAACACTGAAGCTTTCTTT.

The V and J genes are TRBV6-1 and TRBJ2-7; 8 bases align to TRBD1. CDR1 and CDR2 from the germline V gene are MNHNS and SASEGT. The CDR3 is 15 amino acids. The ends lost 6 bases at V and 0 bases at J; junction bases unmatched: 7. CDR3 bases: TGTGCCAGCAGCGAGAGACAGGGGATCTCCTACGAGCAGTACTTC. Its translation: CASSERQGISYEQYF.

The chain is built from TRBV21-1 and TRBJ2-7; the D call in the table, TRBD1, was not verified against the DNA. TRBV21-1 is classified as a pseudogene. The CDR3 is 14 amino acids. The CDR3 is CASSKAPHLYEQYF. DNA for the CDR3: TGTGCCAGCAGCAAAGCGCCACACCTCTACGAGCAGTACTTC.

V is TRBV25-1 and J is TRBJ1-2; 9 nucleotides agree with TRBD1. CDR1 and CDR2 (germline): MGHDK, SYGVNS. The trim removed 4 bases at V and 8 bases at J, leaving 8 bases unmatched. The CDR3 contains 14 residues. CDR3 in amino acids: CASSARTGDRGYTF. The CDR3 DNA reads as TGTGCCAGCAGTGCTCGGACAGGGGATAGAGGCTACACCTTC.

In the case of this clone: Other DNA variants within this sample encode the same CDR3. The chain combines TRBV10-3 with TRBJ1-1, with D unresolved. There are 14 residues in the CDR3. CDR1 is ENHRY and CDR2 is SYGVKD in the germline V gene. V was cut by 4 bases and J by 3 bases, with 12 bases left in between. This CDR3 reads CAISVYGVDTEAFF. The CDR3 DNA reads as TGTGCCATCAGTGTCTATGGGGTTGACACTGAAGCTTTCTTT.